This TCR beta chain was captured by sequencing in a study of cytomegalovirus exposure and HLA in healthy donors. Regarding this clone: Antigen specificity is unknown.

Study-level results: Most CMV-associated TCR beta chains were later found to appear HLA-restricted.

The study ran its PCR with 60 Vbeta and 13 Jbeta primers. The data were produced by immunoSEQ multiplex PCR, yet TCRdb's version contains in-frame clones alone and is incomplete. The sample records 95,000 to 150,000 clones, 15% being singletons. This CDR3 has 13 residues. V shed 4 bases and J shed 8 bases, with 14 bases lying between them. Germline loops: CDR1 SGHTA, CDR2 FQGNSA. Sequenced material: PBMCs. The rearrangement joins TRBV7-2 to TRBJ1-1, with a possible D match to TRBD1 (5 bases). The sequence was obtained from a woman between 18 and 29 years old in good health and CMV-seronegative. CDR3 residues: CASSSRWGVEAFF. The CDR3 bases are TGTGCCAGCAGCTCCCGGTGGGGGGTGGAAGCTTTCTTT.